Here is one T cell receptor (beta chain) with its context. This sample is drawn from a study of blood T cell repertoires in COVID-19. Original handling: Cell counts per sample came from amplifying reference gene primers. The repertoire was sequenced with immunoSEQ multiplex PCR; TCRdb's copy has only in-frame clones and lacks some. That table furnishes V, J and clone size, whereas the DNA furnished D and trimming. The data hold roughly 120,000 clones, with over 70% observed a single time. Germline CDR1 is SGHTA and CDR2 is FQGNSA. This CDR3 spans 16 amino acids. The germline V and J ends were trimmed by 5 bases and 2 bases, with 16 bases remaining between them.

The sample consisted of peripheral blood. This receptor was taken from a man between 50 and 59 years old with acute or convalescent COVID-19. The rearrangement uses TRBV7-2 and TRBJ2-1; no firm D call. In nucleotides, the CDR3 is TGTGCCAGCAGCCTTCTAGGAGTTGGAACCTACAATGAGCAGTTCTTC. This encodes CASSLLGVGTYNEQFF.